The 3 T cell receptor beta chains below come from one sample, sequenced in a study of blood T cell repertoires in COVID-19. Only in-frame clones appear in the TCRdb table, and some are missing; sequencing was by immunoSEQ multiplex PCR. This table has 200,000 to 250,000 clones, around 80% appearing once. Sequencing was done on a sample of peripheral blood. Receptors originate from a woman aged 40 to 49 who had recovered from COVID-19.

This chain uses TRBV6-1 with TRBJ1-4; the match to TRBD1 covers 8 bases. There are 17 residues in the CDR3. CDR1 is MNHNS and CDR2 is SASEGT in the germline V gene. With 0 bases clipped from V and 14 bases from J, the junction kept 17 bases outside the gene matches. The CDR3 region has the DNA TGTGCCAGCAGTGAAGCCCTAGTATTGGCAGGGGGCGGGAATCTGTTTTTT. Amino acids: CASSEALVLAGGGNLFF.

The chain joins TRBV9 to TRBJ2-1; D uncertain. Germline-derived CDR1 and CDR2 are SGDLS and YYNGEE. The V and J ends lost 0 bases and 6 bases respectively, with 10 bases between them. The CDR3 runs 14 residues. CDR3 coding DNA: TGTGCCAGCAGCGTAGGAGGCCTGGGCAATGAGCAGTTCTTC. This gives the protein CASSVGGLGNEQFF.

The V call is TRBV6-5, the J call TRBJ1-6; 10 nucleotides align to TRBD1. The CDR3 loop spans 15 amino acids. The junction had 3 bases not matched to a gene; V was cut back by 2 bases and J by 8 bases. CDR1 is MNHEY and CDR2 is SVGAGI in the germline V gene. This CDR3 reads CASSYGGTGDSPLHF. CDR3 DNA: TGTGCCAGCAGTTACGGGGGGACAGGGGATTCACCCCTCCACTTT.